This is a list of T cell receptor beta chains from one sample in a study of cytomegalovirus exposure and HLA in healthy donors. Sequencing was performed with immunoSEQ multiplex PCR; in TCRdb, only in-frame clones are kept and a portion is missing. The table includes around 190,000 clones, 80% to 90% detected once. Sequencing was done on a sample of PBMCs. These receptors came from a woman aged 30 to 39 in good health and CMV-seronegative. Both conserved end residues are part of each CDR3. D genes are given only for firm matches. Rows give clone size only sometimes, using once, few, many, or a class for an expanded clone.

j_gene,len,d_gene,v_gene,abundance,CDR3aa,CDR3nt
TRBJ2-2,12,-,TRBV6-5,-,CASSYSRGELFF,TGTGCCAGCAGTTACTCGAGGGGGGAGCTGTTTTTT
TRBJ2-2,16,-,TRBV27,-,CASSLRGQRGPGELFF,TGTGCCAGCTCCCTTCGAGGACAGAGAGGACCCGGGGAGCTGTTTTTT
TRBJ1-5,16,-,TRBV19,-,CASMPGLARSNQPQHF,TGTGCCAGTATGCCCGGGTTGGCGCGGAGCAATCAGCCCCAGCATTTT
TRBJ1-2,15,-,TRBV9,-,CASSARTGANYGYTF,TGTGCCAGCAGCGCCCGCACGGGTGCTAACTATGGCTACACCTTC
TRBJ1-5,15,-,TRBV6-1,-,CASSVVRGPNQPQHF,TGTGCCAGCAGTGTGGTCAGGGGACCGAATCAGCCCCAGCATTTT
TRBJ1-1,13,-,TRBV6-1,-,CASRSTGNTEAFF,TGTGCCAGCAGGTCGACAGGGAACACTGAAGCTTTCTTT
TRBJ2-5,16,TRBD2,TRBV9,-,CASSPPPGTSKETQYF,TGTGCCAGCAGCCCTCCCCCCGGGACTAGTAAAGAGACCCAGTACTTC
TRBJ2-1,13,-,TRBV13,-,CASSLGLWRVQFF,TGTGCCAGCAGCTTAGGCCTGTGGAGGGTGCAGTTCTTC
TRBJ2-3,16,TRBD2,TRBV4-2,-,CASSQDATSGSDTQYF,TGTGCCAGCAGCCAAGATGCGACTAGCGGGAGTGATACGCAGTATTTT
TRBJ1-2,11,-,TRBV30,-,CAWSFSRARTF,TGTGCCTGGAGTTTTTCGAGGGCGCGGACCTTC
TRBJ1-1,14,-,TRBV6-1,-,CASSVGAMNTEAFF,TGTGCCAGCAGTGTGGGGGCGATGAACACTGAAGCTTTCTTT
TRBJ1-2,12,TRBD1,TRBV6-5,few,CASIGTGDGYTF,TGTGCCAGCATCGGGACAGGGGACGGCTACACCTTC
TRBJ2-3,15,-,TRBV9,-,CASNLAAGSTDTQYF,TGTGCCAGCAACCTTGCCGCGGGAAGCACAGATACGCAGTATTTT